The present T cell receptor beta chain was sequenced within a study of cytomegalovirus exposure and HLA in healthy donors. PCR was performed using 60 Vbeta and 13 Jbeta primers. The method was immunoSEQ multiplex PCR; TCRdb's version includes in-frame clones alone and lacks a portion of them. The data contain around 100,000 clones, about 73% of them seen just once; the ten biggest clones take up 4.6%. Study-wide results and limits: CMV serostatus was the only immune exposure information that was available.

As for this clone: What it recognizes is unknown.

Sequenced input: PBMCs. The source is a woman aged 40 to 50 in good health and CMV-seropositive.

Here the CDR3 reads CATSSGTPTGGKETQYF. The DNA of the CDR3 is TGTGCCACCAGCAGCGGGACTCCGACGGGGGGCAAAGAGACCCAGTACTTC. This chain uses TRBV15 with TRBJ2-5; weak D call: TRBD2 (7 bases). This CDR3 spans 17 amino acids. The germline gives CDR1 LNHNV, CDR2 YYDKDF (reference sequence). Trimming took off 3 bases at V and 3 bases at J, with 20 bases between the two ends.